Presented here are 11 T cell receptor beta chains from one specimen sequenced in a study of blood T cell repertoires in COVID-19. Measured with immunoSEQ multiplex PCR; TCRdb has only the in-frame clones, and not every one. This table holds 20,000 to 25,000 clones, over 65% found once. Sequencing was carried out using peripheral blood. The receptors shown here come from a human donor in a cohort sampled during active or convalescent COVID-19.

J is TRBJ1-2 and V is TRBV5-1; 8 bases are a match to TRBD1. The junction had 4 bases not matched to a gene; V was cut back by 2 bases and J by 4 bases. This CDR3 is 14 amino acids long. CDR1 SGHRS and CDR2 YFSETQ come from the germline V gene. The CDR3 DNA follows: TGCGCCAGCAGCTTTGGACAGGGTCTCTATGGCTACACCTTC. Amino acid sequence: CASSFGQGLYGYTF.

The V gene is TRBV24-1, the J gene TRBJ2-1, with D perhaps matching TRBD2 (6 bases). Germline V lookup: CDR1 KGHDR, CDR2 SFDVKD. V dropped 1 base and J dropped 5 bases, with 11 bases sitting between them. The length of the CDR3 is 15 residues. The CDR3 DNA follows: TGTGCCACCAGTGATTTTTCGCGGGGTAACAATGAGCAGTTCTTC. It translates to CATSDFSRGNNEQFF.

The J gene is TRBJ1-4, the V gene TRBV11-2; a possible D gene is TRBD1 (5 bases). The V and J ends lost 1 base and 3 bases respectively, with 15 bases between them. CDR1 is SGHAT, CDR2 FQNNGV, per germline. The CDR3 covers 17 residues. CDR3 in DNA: TGTGCCAGCAGCTTAGGATATCGGGCAGGGCCTAATGAAAAACTGTTTTTT. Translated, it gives CASSLGYRAGPNEKLFF.

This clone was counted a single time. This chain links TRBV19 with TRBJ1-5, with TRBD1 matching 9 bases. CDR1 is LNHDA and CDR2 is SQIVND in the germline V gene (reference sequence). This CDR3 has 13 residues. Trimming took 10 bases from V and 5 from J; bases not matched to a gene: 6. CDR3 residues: CATGGQGYQPQHF. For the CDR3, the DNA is TGTGCCACCGGGGGACAGGGATATCAGCCCCAGCATTTT.

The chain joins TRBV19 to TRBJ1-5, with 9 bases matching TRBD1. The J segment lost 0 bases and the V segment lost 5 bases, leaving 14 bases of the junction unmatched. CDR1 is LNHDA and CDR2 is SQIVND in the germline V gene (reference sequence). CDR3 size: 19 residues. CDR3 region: CASSGLGQGNYYSNQPQHF. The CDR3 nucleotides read TGTGCCAGTAGTGGCCTCGGACAGGGGAACTATTATAGCAATCAGCCCCAGCATTTT.

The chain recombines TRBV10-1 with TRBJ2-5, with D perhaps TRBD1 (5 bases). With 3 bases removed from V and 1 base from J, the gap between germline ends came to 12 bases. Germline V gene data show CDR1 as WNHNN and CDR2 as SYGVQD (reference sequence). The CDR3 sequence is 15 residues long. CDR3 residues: CASSDTGVRQETQYF. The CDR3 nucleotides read TGCGCCAGCAGTGATACAGGAGTACGCCAAGAGACCCAGTACTTC.

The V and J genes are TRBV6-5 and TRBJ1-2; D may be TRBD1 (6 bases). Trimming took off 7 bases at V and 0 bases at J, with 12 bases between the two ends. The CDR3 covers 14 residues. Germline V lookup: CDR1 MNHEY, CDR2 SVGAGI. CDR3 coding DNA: TGTGCCAGCATCACAGACAGGACTAACTATGGCTACACCTTC. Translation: CASITDRTNYGYTF.

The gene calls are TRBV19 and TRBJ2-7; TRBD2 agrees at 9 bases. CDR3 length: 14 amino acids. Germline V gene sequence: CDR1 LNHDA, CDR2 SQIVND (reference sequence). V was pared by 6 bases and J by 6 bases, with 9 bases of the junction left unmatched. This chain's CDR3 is CASSLGLASSEQYF. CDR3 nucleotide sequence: TGTGCCAGTAGCCTCGGACTAGCGTCAAGCGAGCAGTACTTC.

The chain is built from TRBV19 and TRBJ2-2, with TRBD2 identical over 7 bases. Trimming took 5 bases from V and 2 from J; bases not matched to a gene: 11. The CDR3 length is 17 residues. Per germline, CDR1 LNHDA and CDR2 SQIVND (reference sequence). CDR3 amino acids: CASSPVSQRGNTGELFF. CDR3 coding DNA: TGTGCCAGTAGTCCCGTTAGCCAGCGGGGTAACACCGGGGAGCTGTTTTTT.

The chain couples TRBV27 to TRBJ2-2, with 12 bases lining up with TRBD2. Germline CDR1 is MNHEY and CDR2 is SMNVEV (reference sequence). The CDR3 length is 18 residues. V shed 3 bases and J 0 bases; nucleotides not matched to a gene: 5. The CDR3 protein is CASSFLGLAGANTGELFF. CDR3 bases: TGTGCCAGCAGTTTCTTGGGACTAGCGGGCGCGAACACCGGGGAGCTGTTTTTT.

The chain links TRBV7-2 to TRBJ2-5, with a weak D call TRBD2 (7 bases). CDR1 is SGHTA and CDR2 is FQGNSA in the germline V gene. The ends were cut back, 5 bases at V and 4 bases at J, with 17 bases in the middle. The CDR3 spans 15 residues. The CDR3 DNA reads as TGTGCCAGCAGCCCGGGGGGCGGGGCCACAGAGACCCAGTACTTC. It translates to CASSPGGGATETQYF.